This T cell receptor beta chain was captured in a study of CD8+CD57+ T cells in acquired aplastic anemia. The overall study: Sorted CD4+ and CD8+ cells gave an average of roughly 3.2 ug of DNA.

Findings and caveats of the study: Some 30 was the count of CD8+ CDR3 sequences that patients shared with controls.

The table lists this clonotype with many counts. Its target is unknown. The template for TCR beta VDJ and CDR3 sequence profiling was genomic DNA. TCRdb called the reads again in MiXCR, with one record for every CDR3 protein. The sample consists of over 100,000 distinct CDR3 sequences, 41% of them appearing once. With V trimmed by 1 base and J by 4 bases, 21 bases remained unmatched. CDR1 and CDR2 (germline): SGHTA, FQGNSA. The CDR3 extends over 20 amino acids. The clonotype originates from a human donor in good health, serving as a control. The material sequenced was sorted CD4+, CD8+, or CD8+CD57+ T cells (not recorded which) from PBMCs. The rearrangement joins TRBV7-2 to TRBJ2-5; 7 nucleotides line up with TRBD2. The CDR3 DNA reads TGTGCCAGCAGCTTAGGTGGCATATTCGCTCGGCGGGAGTTGGGAGAGACCCAGTACTTC. Protein product: CASSLGGIFARRELGETQYF.